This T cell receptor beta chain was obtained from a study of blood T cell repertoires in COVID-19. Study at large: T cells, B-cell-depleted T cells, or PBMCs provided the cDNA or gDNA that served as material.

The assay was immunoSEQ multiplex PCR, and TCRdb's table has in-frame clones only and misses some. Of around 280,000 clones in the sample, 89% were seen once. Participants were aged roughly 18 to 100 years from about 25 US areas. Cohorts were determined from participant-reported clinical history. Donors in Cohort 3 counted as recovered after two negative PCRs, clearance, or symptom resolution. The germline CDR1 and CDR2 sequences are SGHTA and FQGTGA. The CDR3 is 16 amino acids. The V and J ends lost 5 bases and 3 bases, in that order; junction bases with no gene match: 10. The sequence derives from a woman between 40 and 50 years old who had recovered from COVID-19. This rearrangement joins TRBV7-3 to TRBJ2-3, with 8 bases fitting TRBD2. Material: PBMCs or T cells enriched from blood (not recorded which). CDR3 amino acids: CASSPYGSGRTDTQYF. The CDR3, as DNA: TGTGCCAGCAGCCCTTATGGAAGCGGGAGAACAGATACGCAGTATTTT.